This passage covers 17 T cell receptor beta chains from one sample sequenced in a study of blood T cell repertoires in COVID-19. Sequenced by immunoSEQ multiplex PCR; TCRdb stores in-frame clones only, minus some. Among about 150,000 clones listed, 87% were seen once. The sequencing sample was made of PBMCs or T cells enriched from blood (not recorded which). These receptors originate from a woman in her forties who had been exposed to COVID-19.

The J gene is TRBJ1-3, the V gene TRBV7-2, with D unclear. Trimming removed 7 bases from V and 0 bases from J, with 13 bases in between. Germline values: CDR1 SGHTA, CDR2 FQGNSA. This CDR3 contains 15 residues. CDR3 nucleotide sequence: TGTGCCAGCAAGTTGAACACCGCCTCTGGAAACACCATATATTTT. Translation gives CASKLNTASGNTIYF.

The chain joins TRBV6-5 to TRBJ1-5, with D tentatively TRBD1 (6 bases). V lost 6 bases and J lost 6, with 15 bases in between. The CDR3 has 14 amino acids. The V gene's germline CDR1 is MNHEY and CDR2 SVGAGI. The CDR3 sequence: CASSTQGGGQPQHF. Here the CDR3 DNA reads TGTGCCAGCAGCACACAGGGCGGCGGTCAGCCCCAGCATTTT.

This chain joins TRBV7-9 and TRBJ2-7; D is undetermined. This CDR3 contains 11 residues. Germline V CDR1 and CDR2: SEHNR, FQNEAQ (reference sequence). Trimming shortened V by 5 bases and J by 4 bases, and 6 bases separated the two germline ends. CDR3 nucleotide sequence: TGTGCCAGCAGCCAACAATACGAGCAGTACTTC. This translates into CASSQQYEQYF.

Only a few counts were recorded for this clone. The chain links TRBV6-1 to TRBJ2-2, with a weak D call TRBD2 (5 bases). The CDR3 consists of 15 residues. Trimming shortened V by 0 bases and J by 4 bases, and 9 bases separated the two germline ends. In germline, CDR1 is MNHNS, CDR2 SASEGT. The CDR3 is CASSEAPGTTGELFF. The CDR3 region has the DNA TGTGCCAGCAGTGAAGCCCCGGGAACCACCGGGGAGCTGTTTTTT.

The V and J genes are TRBV6-5 and TRBJ1-2, with a tentative D call TRBD1 (5 bases). Trimming removed 6 bases at V and 5 bases at J, with 13 bases between. The CDR3 length is 13 residues. Germline V gene data show CDR1 as MNHEY and CDR2 as SVGAGI. The CDR3 loop is CASRFDSGYGYTF. CDR3 DNA: TGTGCCAGCAGATTCGACAGTGGATATGGCTACACCTTC.

The chain carries TRBV7-9 and TRBJ1-4; TRBD1 agrees at 8 bases. Germline-derived CDR1 and CDR2 are SEHNR and FQNEAQ (reference sequence). This CDR3 has 15 residues. Losses at the gene ends were 7 bases for V and 0 bases for J; bases not matched to a gene: 4. The CDR3 is CASTPQGATNEKLFF. CDR3 in DNA: TGTGCCAGCACCCCACAGGGGGCAACTAATGAAAAACTGTTTTTT.

The rearrangement joins TRBV9 to TRBJ2-7, with a tentative D call TRBD2 (5 bases). V dropped 4 bases and J dropped 5 bases, with 16 bases sitting between them. CDR1 SGDLS and CDR2 YYNGEE come from the germline V gene. This CDR3 is 14 amino acids long. CDR3 DNA sequence: TGTGCCAGCAGCCCCACGGCCGAGGGCGACGAGCAGTACTTC. This gives the protein CASSPTAEGDEQYF.

The genes are TRBV6-5 and TRBJ1-2, with a weak D call TRBD1 (6 bases). There are 15 residues in the CDR3. Germline V CDR1 and CDR2: MNHEY, SVGAGI. Trimming shortened V by 0 bases and J by 4 bases, and 12 bases separated the two germline ends. The CDR3 spells CASSYSRGGSYGYTF. CDR3 nucleotide sequence: TGTGCCAGCAGTTACTCGAGGGGGGGGAGCTATGGCTACACCTTC.

The V and J genes are TRBV5-1 and TRBJ2-3, with a weak D call TRBD1 (5 bases). This CDR3 spans 15 amino acids. V was cut by 4 bases and J by 0 bases, with 12 bases left in between. Per germline, CDR1 SGHRS and CDR2 YFSETQ. The CDR3 is CASSRVDRSTDTQYF. CDR3 DNA: TGCGCCAGCAGCAGGGTTGACAGAAGCACAGATACGCAGTATTTT. The full variable domain, with the rest looked up from reference TRBV5-1 and TRBJ2-3, is KAGVTQTPRYLIKTRGQQVTLSCSPISGHRSVSWYQQTPGQGLQFLFEYFSETQRNKGNFPGRFSGRQFSNSRSEMNVSTLELGDSALYLCASSRVDRSTDTQYFGPGTRLTVL.

The chain uses TRBV10-3 and TRBJ2-2; 11 bases agree with TRBD2. The germline gives CDR1 ENHRY, CDR2 SYGVKD. Trimming removed 11 bases from V and 6 bases from J; junction bases left unmatched: 14. This CDR3 is built from 16 residues. The CDR3 sequence: CAAAGSSGGGAGELFF. The CDR3 DNA sequence: TGTGCCGCCGCAGGAAGTAGCGGGGGGGGTGCCGGGGAGCTGTTTTTT.

This clone was seen more than once but under ten times. This rearrangement joins TRBV6-5 to TRBJ2-7; 8 bases match TRBD1. The CDR3 covers 14 residues. The trim removed 4 bases at V and 4 bases at J, leaving 6 bases unmatched. Germline V CDR1 and CDR2: MNHEY, SVGAGI. This CDR3 is CASSSVTGAYEQYF. In nucleotides, the CDR3 is TGTGCCAGCAGTTCTGTGACAGGGGCTTACGAGCAGTACTTC.

The V gene is TRBV27, the J gene TRBJ2-2; 7 nucleotides line up with TRBD1. Germline CDR1 and CDR2: MNHEY and SMNVEV (reference sequence). CDR3 size: 15 residues. J lost 0 bases, V lost 7 bases, and 5 bases had no gene match. The CDR3 here is CASKYDRANTGELFF. The CDR3 bases are TGTGCCAGCAAGTACGACAGGGCGAACACCGGGGAGCTGTTTTTT.

This chain uses TRBV4-1 with TRBJ2-7, with D perhaps matching TRBD2 (5 bases). Germline V gene sequence: CDR1 MGHRA, CDR2 YSYEKL. This CDR3 contains 16 residues. V lost 1 base and J lost 2, with 15 bases in between. CDR3 nucleotides: TGCGCCAGCAGCCAAGTACCCCGGGGAGCGACCTACGAGCAGTACTTC. Encoded protein: CASSQVPRGATYEQYF.

The chain is built from TRBV2 and TRBJ1-1; D uncertain. The CDR3 covers 12 residues. Per the germline V gene, CDR1 is SNHLY and CDR2 is FYNNEI. V gave up 7 bases and J gave up 1 base, with 7 bases separating them. The CDR3 nucleotides are TGTGCCAGCACAGTCTCGAACACTGAAGCTTTCTTT. Its translation: CASTVSNTEAFF.

This clone was observed a single time. The chain combines TRBV6-5 with TRBJ1-3; no firm D call. V was clipped by 7 bases and J by 4 bases, with 5 bases between them. The CDR3 has 11 residues. The germline V gene encodes CDR1 MNHEY and CDR2 SVGAGI. CDR3 protein: CASTVGNTIYF. The CDR3 coding sequence is TGTGCCAGCACAGTGGGAAACACCATATATTTT.

The CDR3: CATSDGSTDTQYF. In DNA form, the CDR3 reads TGTGCCACCAGTGATGGCAGCACAGATACGCAGTATTTT. The chain couples TRBV24-1 to TRBJ2-3; no firm D call. CDR1 is KGHDR and CDR2 is SFDVKD in the germline V gene. V shed 3 bases and J shed 0 bases, with 3 bases lying between them. The CDR3 loop spans 13 amino acids.

The chain couples TRBV11-2 to TRBJ2-7; tentative D call: TRBD1 (5 bases). V was shortened by 5 bases and J by 4 bases, with 9 bases between the two germline ends. CDR3 length: 12 residues. From germline, CDR1 is SGHAT and CDR2 FQNNGV. The CDR3 DNA is TGTGCCAGCAGCCAGGGATTTTACGAGCAGTACTTC. Translating it yields CASSQGFYEQYF. Full variable domain (missing parts from reference TRBV11-2 and TRBJ2-7): EAGVAQSPRYKIIEKRQSVAFWCNPISGHATLYWYQQILGQGPKLLIQFQNNGVVDDSQLPKDRFSAERLKGVDSTLKIQPAKLEDSAVYLCASSQGFYEQYFGPGTRLTVT.